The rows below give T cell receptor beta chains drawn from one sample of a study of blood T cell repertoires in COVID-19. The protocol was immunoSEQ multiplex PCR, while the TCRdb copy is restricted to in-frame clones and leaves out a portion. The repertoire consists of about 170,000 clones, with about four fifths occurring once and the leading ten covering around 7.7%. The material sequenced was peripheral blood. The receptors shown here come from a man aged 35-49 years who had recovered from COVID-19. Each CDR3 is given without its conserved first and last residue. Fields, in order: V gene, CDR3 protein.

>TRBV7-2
ASSETTANTGELF
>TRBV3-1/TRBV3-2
ASAPNSPGVGTQY
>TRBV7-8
ASSKSGFGNNEQF
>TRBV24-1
ATSDNSQVDEQF
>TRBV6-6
ASSPATYEQY
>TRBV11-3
ASSFGGGGTQY
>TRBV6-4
ASSGTSGGPIDTQY
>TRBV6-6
ASSYDMPGRAGANTEAF
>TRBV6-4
ASSEQGGNEQF
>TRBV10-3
AISEGTSEHYEQY
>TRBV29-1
SVELAGGYEQY
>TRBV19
ATRDSGGGTQY
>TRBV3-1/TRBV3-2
ASSQDMTVLLYEQY
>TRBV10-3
AISFSPFQMNTEAF
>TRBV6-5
ASAAGGYGYT
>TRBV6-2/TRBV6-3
ASSERGRGEKLF
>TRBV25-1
ASSDGTGGIYGYT
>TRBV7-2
ASSLGRGRGGYNEQF
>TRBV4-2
ASSMSQGADGGYT
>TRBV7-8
ASSLPQGAVSGNTIY
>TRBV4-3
ASSQRSNTEAF
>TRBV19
ASSRGGIQETQY
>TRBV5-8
ASSLDSGVTYEQY
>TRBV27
ATMTGIYGYT
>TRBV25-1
ASSERGPYNSPLH
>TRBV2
ASSRLETAIKF
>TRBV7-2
ASSLARTSGSIYEQY
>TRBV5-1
ASSLLQETQY
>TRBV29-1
SVVRQGPNTEAF
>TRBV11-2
ASSLGREQY
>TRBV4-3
ASSQGSGWRETQY
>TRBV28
ASRIGLATRNEQF
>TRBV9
ASSVGAMNTEAF
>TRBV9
ASSRTGYNEQF
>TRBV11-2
ASSRDRGGEKLF
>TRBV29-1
SVGGAVTTDTQY
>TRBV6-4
ASSWDRVLKQY